This T cell receptor beta chain was obtained from a study of T cell responses to AZD1222 COVID-19 vaccine. Points from the study as a whole: Dominant at 160-218 and 743-854, vaccine-associated CD4 TCRs also spanned spike. In the spike-specific TCR repertoire, nearly half reportedly target unmutated variant regions.

Worth noting for this clone: Antigen specificity is unknown.

Only in-frame clones appear in the TCRdb table, and some are missing; sequencing was by immunoSEQ multiplex PCR. The sample carries 95,000 to 150,000 clones, around 93% recorded once. The germline gives CDR1 MNHEY, CDR2 SVGAGI. V dropped 4 bases and J dropped 1 base, with 7 bases sitting between them. The CDR3 is 13 residues long. Sequenced here: peripheral blood, sampled 28 days after the second AZD1222 dose. This chain links TRBV6-5 with TRBJ1-1; D may be TRBD1 (6 bases). The TCR comes from an adult who received the AZD1222 COVID-19 vaccine. The CDR3: CASSLQGNTEAFF. The CDR3 DNA reads TGTGCCAGCAGTTTACAGGGGAACACTGAAGCTTTCTTT.